Presented here are 26 T cell receptor beta chains from one specimen sequenced in a study of cytomegalovirus exposure and HLA in healthy donors. It was with 60 Vbeta and 13 Jbeta primers that the PCR ran. Produced via immunoSEQ multiplex PCR; TCRdb's table is partial and in-frame only. The data hold 150,000 to 200,000 clones, with 65% to 85% observed a single time. The sample consisted of PBMCs. The receptors stem from a woman between 45 and 60 years old in good health and CMV-seropositive.

The chain recombines TRBV6-1 with TRBJ2-7, with D possibly TRBD1 on 6 matching bases. Germline CDR1 is MNHNS and CDR2 is SASEGT. This CDR3 comprises 13 residues. Trimming took off 4 bases at V and 6 bases at J, with 13 bases between the two ends. CDR3 sequence reads: CASSGQGLREQYF. CDR3 coding DNA: TGTGCCAGCAGTGGCCAGGGGTTGCGCGAGCAGTACTTC.

This clone was detected once. This chain connects TRBV5-4 to TRBJ2-2; TRBD2 matches at 13 bases. The germline V gene encodes CDR1 SGHNT and CDR2 YYREEE (reference sequence). V shed 5 bases, J shed 2 bases, and the junction held 3 bases outside the gene matches. This CDR3 comprises 16 residues. The CDR3 spells CASRTSGGINTGELFF. Written as DNA, the CDR3 is TGTGCCAGCAGGACTAGCGGGGGGATAAACACCGGGGAGCTGTTTTTT.

This clone occurred a few times. The chain links TRBV7-9 to TRBJ2-1, with 9 bases fitting TRBD2. The germline V gene encodes CDR1 SEHNR and CDR2 FQNEAQ (reference sequence). V lost 3 bases and J lost 5; bases outside the gene matches: 5. CDR3 length: 15 residues. CDR3 bases: TGTGCCAGCAGCTTTAGCGGGGGCCACGACAATGAGCAGTTCTTC. Its translation: CASSFSGGHDNEQFF.

This sequence joins TRBV5-5 and TRBJ2-7; D uncertain. CDR1 is SGHKS, CDR2 YYEKEE, per germline (reference sequence). V was trimmed by 2 bases and J by 7 bases, leaving 13 bases between them. The CDR3 is 13 residues long. For the CDR3, the DNA is TGTGCCAGCAGCTTTGTAAACCCCCGGGAGCAGTACTTC. Translating gives CASSFVNPREQYF.

In DNA form, the CDR3 reads TGTGCCAGCAGCTTAGTCCCTCGGGAGGAGGCTTTCTTT. This encodes CASSLVPREEAFF. The J gene is TRBJ1-1, the V gene TRBV11-2; no clear D. CDR3 length equals 13 residues. The germline V gene has CDR1 SGHAT and CDR2 FQNNGV. V was pared by 1 base and J by 11 bases, with 14 bases between.

The chain employs TRBV4-1 and TRBJ1-2, with TRBD1 matching over 10 bases. Unmatched junction bases numbered 9, after V lost 4 bases and J lost 7 bases. The germline V gene encodes CDR1 MGHRA and CDR2 YSYEKL. The CDR3 runs to 15 residues. CDR3 protein: CASSPGDRGLRGYTF. CDR3 nucleotides: TGCGCCAGCAGCCCAGGGGACAGGGGATTACGTGGCTACACCTTC.

The chain links TRBV13 to TRBJ2-3, with 9 bases identical to TRBD1. Germline loops: CDR1 PRHDT, CDR2 FYEKMQ (reference sequence). The CDR3 totals 15 residues. The J segment lost 2 bases and the V segment lost 5 bases, leaving 5 bases of the junction unmatched. As DNA, the CDR3 is TGTGCCAGCAGCGGGACAGGGCTGTTCACAGATACGCAGTATTTT. Translated: CASSGTGLFTDTQYF.

V usage is TRBV5-4 and J usage is TRBJ1-1; D is unclear. The germline gives CDR1 SGHNT, CDR2 YYREEE (reference sequence). The CDR3 sequence is 16 residues long. The V end was cut by 1 base, the J end by 1 base, with 14 bases between. The CDR3 sequence: CASSLSPGERNTEAFF. CDR3 DNA: TGTGCCAGCAGCTTGAGCCCCGGGGAACGGAACACTGAAGCTTTCTTT.

V usage is TRBV27 and J usage is TRBJ2-3; D is undetermined. The CDR3 runs 11 residues. Trimming removed 7 bases from V and 5 bases from J, with 7 bases in between. Germline lookup yields CDR1 MNHEY and CDR2 SMNVEV (reference sequence). The CDR3 DNA reads TGTGCCAGCAAAACCGGAGATACGCAGTATTTT. Its translation is CASKTGDTQYF.

This clone was seen a few times. The chain is built from TRBV5-1 and TRBJ1-1; 9 bases fit TRBD1. The CDR3 is 14 amino acids. Losses at the gene ends were 7 bases for V and 2 bases for J; bases not matched to a gene: 6. Germline CDR1 reads SGHRS; CDR2 reads YFSETQ. The CDR3 bases are TGCGCCAGCGGACAGGGGACTGGTAACACTGAAGCTTTCTTT. Its translation: CASGQGTGNTEAFF.

The chain combines TRBV27 with TRBJ1-2; 10 bases line up with TRBD1. This CDR3 is 13 amino acids long. Germline V gene sequence: CDR1 MNHEY, CDR2 SMNVEV (reference sequence). V shed 6 bases and J 8 bases; nucleotides not matched to a gene: 6. The CDR3 DNA reads TGTGCCAGCAGGACAGGGGGCTCGGGGGGCTACACCTTC. It translates to CASRTGGSGGYTF.

The CDR3 DNA is TGCGCCAGCAGCCAACAGATTTCCCCTAGCACAGATACGCAGTATTTT. It specifies CASSQQISPSTDTQYF. This chain joins TRBV4-1 and TRBJ2-3; D gene unclear. This CDR3 has 16 amino acids. CDR1 and CDR2 from the germline V gene are MGHRA and YSYEKL. V shed 2 bases and J shed 0 bases, with 12 bases lying between them.

This rearrangement joins TRBV5-1 to TRBJ1-5; no reliable D call. There are 14 residues in the CDR3. The germline V gene encodes CDR1 SGHRS and CDR2 YFSETQ. V lost 0 bases and J lost 6, with 10 bases in between. The CDR3, as DNA: TGCGCCAGCAGCTTGGCCGTTTCGGGTCAGCCCCAGCATTTT. Protein sequence: CASSLAVSGQPQHF.

The chain joins TRBV4-1 to TRBJ2-1, with 7 bases matching TRBD1. This CDR3 has 14 residues. Germline CDR1 and CDR2: MGHRA and YSYEKL. Losses at the gene ends were 2 bases for V and 8 bases for J; bases not matched to a gene: 6. This CDR3 reads CASSQPGQAHEQFF. The CDR3 nucleotides read TGCGCCAGCAGCCAACCCGGACAGGCCCATGAGCAGTTCTTC.

This clone was seen more than once but under ten times. The rearrangement uses TRBV2 and TRBJ2-3; unclear D gene. Per the germline V gene, CDR1 is SNHLY and CDR2 is FYNNEI. V was trimmed by 4 bases and J by 2 bases, leaving 10 bases between them. The CDR3 runs to 14 residues. CDR3: CASSVVTFTDTQYF. CDR3 sequence (DNA): TGTGCCAGCAGTGTCGTGACTTTCACAGATACGCAGTATTTT.

The chain couples TRBV10-1 to TRBJ1-3; the D is unclear. Trimming stripped 3 bases from V and 0 bases from J, with 6 bases between. The CDR3 has 14 amino acids. Per germline, CDR1 WNHNN and CDR2 SYGVQD (reference sequence). In DNA form, the CDR3 reads TGCGCCAGCAGTGACGGTGGCTCTGGAAACACCATATATTTT. Protein: CASSDGGSGNTIYF.

The rearrangement uses TRBV6-5 and TRBJ1-2; TRBD1 matches at 7 bases. Trimming took 0 bases from V and 2 from J; bases not matched to a gene: 3. Germline CDR1 reads MNHEY; CDR2 reads SVGAGI. CDR3 length: 15 amino acids. CDR3 coding DNA: TGTGCCAGCAGTTACTCAGGACAGGACAACTATGGCTACACCTTC. Encoded protein: CASSYSGQDNYGYTF.

The chain recombines TRBV5-1 with TRBJ2-1; the D gene is possibly TRBD1 (5 bases). The ends were cut back, 7 bases at V and 0 bases at J, with 8 bases in the middle. The CDR3 length is 13 residues. Per the germline V gene, CDR1 is SGHRS and CDR2 is YFSETQ. CDR3 residues: CASLGDSYNEQFF. Here the CDR3 DNA reads TGCGCCAGCCTAGGGGACTCCTACAATGAGCAGTTCTTC. The complete variable domain, with remaining parts taken from reference TRBV5-1 and TRBJ2-1, reads KAGVTQTPRYLIKTRGQQVTLSCSPISGHRSVSWYQQTPGQGLQFLFEYFSETQRNKGNFPGRFSGRQFSNSRSEMNVSTLELGDSALYLCASLGDSYNEQFFGPGTRLTVL.

The chain carries TRBV9 and TRBJ2-1; 8 bases match TRBD2. V was clipped by 5 bases and J by 9 bases; unmatched bases: 7. Germline CDR1 and CDR2: SGDLS and YYNGEE. CDR3 length: 13 amino acids. The CDR3 region has the DNA TGTGCCAGCAGTTCGGGGGGGCTCGGTGAGCAGTTCTTC. It is translated as CASSSGGLGEQFF.

This rearrangement joins TRBV7-2 to TRBJ2-1, with TRBD2 matching over 8 bases. V was pared by 5 bases and J by 3 bases, with 12 bases of the junction left unmatched. Looked up from germline, CDR1 is SGHTA and CDR2 is FQGNSA. The CDR3 has 17 residues. Here the CDR3 DNA reads TGTGCCAGCAGCAGGAAGGGCGGGGGGACACTCTACAATGAGCAGTTCTTC. Translating gives CASSRKGGGTLYNEQFF.

The chain recombines TRBV2 with TRBJ1-2; D possibly corresponds to TRBD1 (6 bases). Germline V gene sequence: CDR1 SNHLY, CDR2 FYNNEI. The CDR3 has 14 amino acids. V was shortened by 3 bases and J by 6 bases, with 14 bases between the two germline ends. CDR3 DNA: TGTGCCAGCAGTGACGGCAGGGGACACGATGGCTACACCTTC. Protein sequence: CASSDGRGHDGYTF.

The DNA of the CDR3 is TGTGCCAGCAGCGCGACCCTCGGGACAGGGGTGTCCTACGAGCAGTACTTC. Its protein product is CASSATLGTGVSYEQYF. The rearrangement links TRBV11-2 to TRBJ2-7; 10 nucleotides agree with TRBD1. With 5 bases clipped from V and 1 base from J, the junction kept 11 bases outside the gene matches. Germline assignment: CDR1 SGHAT and CDR2 FQNNGV. The CDR3 consists of 17 residues. Complete variable domain (other parts from reference TRBV11-2 and TRBJ2-7): EAGVAQSPRYKIIEKRQSVAFWCNPISGHATLYWYQQILGQGPKLLIQFQNNGVVDDSQLPKDRFSAERLKGVDSTLKIQPAKLEDSAVYLCASSATLGTGVSYEQYFGPGTRLTVT.

This clone was seen only a few times. The V and J genes are TRBV5-1 and TRBJ2-7; 7 bases fit TRBD2. CDR1 and CDR2 from the germline V gene are SGHRS and YFSETQ. The CDR3 consists of 12 residues. The J segment lost 5 bases and the V segment lost 2 bases, leaving 1 base of the junction unmatched. The chain's CDR3 is CASSFAGDEQYF. CDR3 nucleotides: TGCGCCAGCAGCTTCGCGGGGGACGAGCAGTACTTC.

The V gene is TRBV7-8, the J gene TRBJ2-3; TRBD2 matches 11 bases. V dropped 1 base and J dropped 1; count of bases not matched to a gene: 7. Germline V lookup: CDR1 SGHVS, CDR2 FQNEAQ. The CDR3 is 18 amino acids. Here the CDR3 DNA reads TGTGCCAGCAGCTTAGGGGGGCCGGGACTAGCGGGCACAGATACGCAGTATTTT. Residues: CASSLGGPGLAGTDTQYF.

This clone came up once. This chain joins TRBV2 and TRBJ1-1; D perhaps matches TRBD1 (5 bases). CDR1 SNHLY and CDR2 FYNNEI come from the germline V gene. This CDR3 contains 16 residues. V lost 6 bases, J lost 4 bases, and 21 bases lay in between. The CDR3 spells CASRDAGYKRITEAFF. CDR3 in DNA: TGTGCCAGCAGGGATGCAGGGTATAAACGTATCACTGAAGCTTTCTTT.

V and J are TRBV9 and TRBJ1-2; possible D gene TRBD1, 5 bases. Trimming stripped 0 bases from V and 3 bases from J, with 9 bases between. The CDR3 sequence is 14 residues long. Germline CDR1 is SGDLS and CDR2 is YYNGEE. CDR3 loop: CASSVEGRDYGYTF. CDR3 DNA sequence: TGTGCCAGCAGCGTAGAGGGCAGGGACTATGGCTACACCTTC.